Shown below are 10 T cell receptor beta chains from a single sample sequenced in a study of cytomegalovirus exposure and HLA in healthy donors. The PCR was carried out with 60 Vbeta primers and 13 Jbeta primers. Generated by immunoSEQ multiplex PCR, the TCRdb table keeps only in-frame clones and is missing some. The sample comprises some 180,000 clones, more than 65% of which are singletons, and 2.5% rests with the top ten. The sample was PBMCs. These receptors came from a woman under 40 in good health and CMV-seropositive.

The rearrangement joins TRBV7-2 to TRBJ2-5; TRBD2 matches at 10 bases. Germline V gives CDR1 SGHTA, CDR2 FQGNSA. V lost 2 bases to trimming and J lost 0 bases; unmatched junction nucleotides: 6. The CDR3 extends over 17 amino acids. The DNA for the CDR3 is TGTGCCAGCAGCTTACGAAAGACTAGCGGGCACCAAGAGACCCAGTACTTC. It yields the protein CASSLRKTSGHQETQYF.

The chain links TRBV28 to TRBJ2-3; 11 positions match TRBD1. J gave up 5 bases and V 3 bases, and 7 bases lay outside the gene matches. Germline V gene data show CDR1 as MDHEN and CDR2 as SYDVKM. This CDR3 is built from 16 residues. DNA of the CDR3: TGTGCCAGCAGTTTCGAGGACAGGGGGCAGGGAGATACGCAGTATTTT. It encodes CASSFEDRGQGDTQYF. Full variable domain (remainder filled in from reference TRBV28 and TRBJ2-3): DVKVTQSSRYLVKRTGEKVFLECVQDMDHENMFWYRQDPGLGLRLIYFSYDVKMKEKGDIPEGYSVSREKKERFSLILESASTNQTSMYLCASSFEDRGQGDTQYFGPGTRLTVL.

CDR3 amino acids: CASSSTDRRWYGELFF. The CDR3, as DNA: TGTGCCAGCAGCTCAACGGACAGGCGGTGGTACGGGGAGCTGTTTTTT. V is TRBV5-4 and J is TRBJ2-2; 7 bases agree with TRBD1. This CDR3 has 16 residues. V dropped 3 bases and J dropped 7; count of bases not matched to a gene: 12. In germline, CDR1 is SGHNT, CDR2 YYREEE (reference sequence).

The J gene is TRBJ2-7, the V gene TRBV11-2; TRBD2 matches 14 bases. CDR1 and CDR2 (germline): SGHAT, FQNNGV. This CDR3 region has 15 residues. V lost 1 base to trimming and J lost 5 bases; unmatched junction nucleotides: 1. The CDR3 here is CASSLAGLAGDEQYF. DNA of the CDR3: TGTGCCAGCAGCTTAGCGGGACTAGCGGGGGACGAGCAGTACTTC.

The chain couples TRBV19 to TRBJ1-5; D remains ambiguous. The germline V and J ends were trimmed by 6 bases and 0 bases, with 12 bases remaining between them. The CDR3 is made up of 15 amino acids. The germline V gene has CDR1 LNHDA and CDR2 SQIVND (reference sequence). CDR3 nucleotides: TGTGCCAGTAGAAGGGCAGACTATAGCAATCAGCCCCAGCATTTT. This gives the protein CASRRADYSNQPQHF.

The gene calls are TRBV7-2 and TRBJ1-6; a weak D match, TRBD1 (6 bases). Germline V gene lookup returns CDR1 SGHTA and CDR2 FQGNSA. The CDR3 spans 16 residues. Trimming pared 3 bases from V and 9 bases from J, leaving 18 bases between. CDR3 sequence (DNA): TGTGCCAGCAGCTTGGCAGGGGCGCAGGGAGTTTCACCCCTCCACTTT. It specifies CASSLAGAQGVSPLHF.

The V gene is TRBV5-6, the J gene TRBJ1-2, with D perhaps matching TRBD1 (5 bases). The germline V and J ends were trimmed by 4 bases and 7 bases, with 11 bases remaining between them. Per the germline V gene, CDR1 is SGHDT and CDR2 is YYEEEE. The CDR3 extends over 12 amino acids. The CDR3 nucleotides read TGTGCCAGCAGCCCTCAGGGATCTGGCTACACCTTC. Its translation: CASSPQGSGYTF.

This clone was found a few times. The J gene is TRBJ1-3, the V gene TRBV28; D is possibly TRBD1 (6 bases). V gave up 1 base and J gave up 0 bases, with 13 bases separating them. Germline CDR1 reads MDHEN; CDR2 reads SYDVKM. The CDR3 covers 17 residues. In nucleotides, the CDR3 is TGTGCCAGCAGTTTATTAGGGGGTCCCCGCTCTGGAAACACCATATATTTT. This encodes CASSLLGGPRSGNTIYF.

The chain employs TRBV2 and TRBJ1-4, with TRBD1 as a possible D gene (6 bases). CDR1 SNHLY and CDR2 FYNNEI come from the germline V gene. V lost 2 bases, J lost 0 bases, and 10 bases lay in between. The CDR3 has 16 amino acids. Here the CDR3 DNA reads TGTGCCAGCAGTGAAAGAACAGGGACAACTAATGAAAAACTGTTTTTT. Its protein is CASSERTGTTNEKLFF.

This clone was observed once. The CDR3 DNA reads as TGTGCCAGCAGTTACCAAAAGGGGAGCAATCAGCCCCAGCATTTT. As protein: CASSYQKGSNQPQHF. The chain links TRBV6-5 to TRBJ1-5; D possibly corresponds to TRBD1 (5 bases). CDR1 is MNHEY, CDR2 SVGAGI, per germline. Trimming pared 2 bases from V and 1 base from J, leaving 9 bases between. CDR3 length: 15 amino acids.